A single sample gave rise to the 29 T cell receptor beta chains below, sequenced in a study of T-cell memory formation after mild COVID-19. TCRdb re-analysed the 5' RACE reads in MiXCR, keeping a single row per CDR3 protein. The data contain 40,000 to 45,000 distinct CDR3 sequences, 7.5% to 10% of them singletons. The sequenced sample was PBMCs or a T cell subset sorted from them (not recorded which). These receptors originate from an adult woman who had mild COVID-19 (a few samples of this study predate the infection). Cell type and time point are not known.

This clonotype appeared many times. The J gene is TRBJ2-3, the V gene TRBV7-2, with D hard to call. V was cut by 1 base and J by 6 bases, with 8 bases left in between. Germline loops: CDR1 SGHTA, CDR2 FQGNSA. The CDR3 is 13 residues long. CDR3 nucleotide sequence: TGTGCCAGCAGCTTAGTGGGTAGGGATACGCAGTATTTT. Translating gives CASSLVGRDTQYF.

This clonotype has only a few counts. V is TRBV4-2 and J is TRBJ1-2, with 7 bases identical to TRBD1. There are 15 residues in the CDR3. Per germline, CDR1 LGHNA and CDR2 YNFKEQ. J was trimmed by 6 bases and V by 2 bases; bases with no gene match: 9. CDR3: CASSQFSPQGDGYTF. In DNA, the CDR3 is TGTGCCAGCAGCCAATTCTCCCCCCAGGGGGATGGCTACACCTTC.

The rearrangement links TRBV7-2 to TRBJ2-7; 9 nucleotides agree with TRBD2. CDR3 length equals 18 residues. In germline, CDR1 is SGHTA, CDR2 FQGNSA. Trimming removed 5 bases from V and 3 bases from J; junction bases left unmatched: 17. CDR3 nucleotides: TGTGCCAGCAGCCCCGCACGGGGGGGCCTAGCGGGACTCTACGAGCAGTACTTC. Translated, it gives CASSPARGGLAGLYEQYF.

V gene TRBV6-5 combines with J gene TRBJ1-6; unclear D gene. This CDR3 has 12 amino acids. Germline V CDR1 and CDR2: MNHEY, SVGAGI. The V end lost 6 bases, the J end lost 7 bases, and 7 bases lay between the germline ends. The chain's CDR3 is CASRFGNSPLHF. As DNA, the CDR3 is TGTGCCAGCAGGTTCGGGAATTCACCCCTCCACTTT.

This clonotype came up a few times. This chain uses TRBV6-1 with TRBJ1-1; TRBD1 matches 8 bases. The germline gives CDR1 MNHNS, CDR2 SASEGT. The length of the CDR3 is 16 residues. V lost 2 bases and J lost 8; bases outside the gene matches: 13. In DNA form, the CDR3 reads TGTGCCAGCAGTGAACTGACGAGACAGGGGAGGAGGGAAGCTTTCTTT. This translates into CASSELTRQGRREAFF.

This clonotype was found a few times. This chain joins TRBV7-9 and TRBJ1-5, with D unresolved. V lost 5 bases, J lost 4 bases, and 6 bases lay in between. CDR3 length: 12 residues. The V gene's germline CDR1 is SEHNR and CDR2 FQNEAQ (reference sequence). The CDR3 spells CASSPPNQPQHF. The CDR3 DNA reads as TGTGCCAGCAGCCCTCCTAATCAGCCCCAGCATTTT.

This clonotype was detected a few times. J is TRBJ1-5 and V is TRBV10-3; possibly TRBD1 for D (6 bases). This CDR3 is built from 15 residues. Trimming pared 7 bases from V and 1 base from J, leaving 14 bases between. The germline gives CDR1 ENHRY, CDR2 SYGVKD. The DNA for the CDR3 is TGTGCCATCAAACAGGGTTTAGAAAGCAATCAGCCCCAGCATTTT. As protein: CAIKQGLESNQPQHF.

The table lists this clonotype with a few counts. The chain has TRBV3-1 and TRBJ2-3, with 11 bases identical to TRBD2. CDR1 and CDR2 (germline): LGHDT, YNNKEL (reference sequence). The CDR3 extends over 17 amino acids. V was pared by 3 bases and J by 3 bases, with 8 bases of the junction left unmatched. CDR3: CASSHLIAGGRTDTQYF. In nucleotides, the CDR3 is TGTGCCAGCAGCCACCTCATAGCGGGGGGGCGGACAGATACGCAGTATTTT.

This sequence joins TRBV14 and TRBJ1-2; 8 nucleotides align to TRBD1. J gave up 3 bases and V 0 bases, and 6 bases lay outside the gene matches. In germline, CDR1 is SGHDN, CDR2 FVKESK. The CDR3 is 16 amino acids. Here the CDR3 DNA reads TGTGCCAGCAGCCAAGAGGGCGGACAGGGACACTATGGCTACACCTTC. As protein: CASSQEGGQGHYGYTF.

The V call is TRBV6-5, the J call TRBJ2-3; D is ambiguous. This CDR3 spans 17 amino acids. In germline, CDR1 is MNHEY, CDR2 SVGAGI. The ends were cut back, 5 bases at V and 0 bases at J, with 18 bases in the middle. In nucleotides, the CDR3 is TGTGCCAGCAGTCCCTTAGTTGTAGCCCCTAGCACAGATACGCAGTATTTT. Translation gives CASSPLVVAPSTDTQYF.

This clonotype occurred a few times. In DNA form, the CDR3 reads TGTGCCAGCATGCCGTGGCAGCCTGGTGAGCAGTTCTTC. It is translated as CASMPWQPGEQFF. The chain uses TRBV2 and TRBJ2-1; D gene ambiguous. Trimming removed 7 bases at V and 9 bases at J, with 16 bases between. The CDR3 totals 13 residues. Germline values: CDR1 SNHLY, CDR2 FYNNEI.

This clonotype was recorded at least ten times. The chain carries TRBV12-3 or TRBV12-4 and TRBJ2-7, with 8 bases fitting TRBD1. The V gene end was trimmed by 3 bases and the J gene end by 12 bases; junction bases not matched to a gene: 10. The CDR3 totals 13 residues. Here the CDR3 reads CASSFSRGQSPYF. As DNA, the CDR3 is TGTGCCAGCAGTTTTAGCAGGGGGCAAAGTCCGTACTTC.

V is TRBV5-5 and J is TRBJ2-5, with D perhaps assigned TRBD1 or TRBD2 (5 bases each). Germline-derived CDR1 and CDR2 are SGHKS and YYEKEE (reference sequence). This CDR3 is 15 amino acids long. The V and J ends lost 3 bases and 4 bases respectively, with 16 bases between them. The CDR3 DNA follows: TGTGCCAGCAGCTCAACCGGGGCTCCATCAGAGACCCAGTACTTC. Protein sequence: CASSSTGAPSETQYF.

The sample holds a few counts of this clonotype. The chain combines TRBV7-9 with TRBJ2-3; D not certain. Germline CDR1 and CDR2: SEHNR and FQNEAQ (reference sequence). Deletions cut 5 bases from V and 6 bases from J, with 12 bases between. The CDR3 is 13 amino acids. The CDR3 here is CASSPGPPDTQYF. DNA for the CDR3: TGTGCCAGCAGCCCTGGGCCCCCCGATACGCAGTATTTT.

J is TRBJ1-5 and V is TRBV20-1, with a weak D call TRBD1 (5 bases). Germline V gene data show CDR1 as DFQATT and CDR2 as SNEGSKA (reference sequence). CDR3 length: 14 amino acids. The germline V and J ends were trimmed by 3 bases and 7 bases, with 16 bases remaining between them. The CDR3 nucleotides are TGCAGTGCTAGGGGGGGAGGGTATCGGCAGCCCCAGCATTTT. As protein: CSARGGGYRQPQHF.

This clonotype appeared many times. The chain couples TRBV29-1 to TRBJ2-1, with a weak D call TRBD2 (6 bases). The CDR3 runs to 12 residues. Trimming took off 5 bases at V and 5 bases at J, with 10 bases between the two ends. The germline CDR1 and CDR2 sequences are SQVTM and ANQGSEA. The CDR3 DNA reads as TGCAGCGTTAAGGGACTTCACAATGAGCAGTTCTTC. Its translation: CSVKGLHNEQFF.

The genes are TRBV24-1 and TRBJ2-6; D gene unclear. Germline assignment: CDR1 KGHDR and CDR2 SFDVKD. The V end lost 4 bases, the J end lost 2 bases, and 2 bases lay between the germline ends. The CDR3 extends over 13 amino acids. The CDR3 loop reads CATSEAGANVLTF. In DNA, the CDR3 is TGTGCCACCAGTGAGGCTGGGGCCAACGTCCTGACTTTC.

V is TRBV29-1 and J is TRBJ2-5; unclear D gene. V shed 5 bases and J shed 6 bases, with 7 bases lying between them. The CDR3 is 10 amino acids. Germline V gene lookup returns CDR1 SQVTM and CDR2 ANQGSEA. CDR3: CSVLVKTQYF. The CDR3 coding sequence is TGCAGCGTTCTAGTAAAGACCCAGTACTTC.

The chain combines TRBV6-5 with TRBJ2-3; D might be TRBD2 (6 bases). The CDR3 extends over 16 amino acids. Germline V CDR1 and CDR2: MNHEY, SVGAGI. V was trimmed by 0 bases and J by 0 bases, leaving 10 bases between them. CDR3 DNA: TGTGCCAGCAGTTACTCTGTGCGGGGTAGCACAGATACGCAGTATTTT. Translated: CASSYSVRGSTDTQYF.

The V gene is TRBV12-3 or TRBV12-4, the J gene TRBJ2-2; TRBD2 matches at 8 bases. The CDR3 has 18 amino acids. Trimming at V came to 3 bases and at J to 4 bases, leaving 13 bases not matched to a gene. DNA of the CDR3: TGTGCCAGCAGTTTGGACCGGGGGGGAGGGGCGGTCACCGGGGAGCTGTTTTTT. This gives the protein CASSLDRGGGAVTGELFF.

The chain is built from TRBV9 and TRBJ2-1; 8 nucleotides agree with TRBD2. Trimming took 4 bases from V and 3 from J; bases not matched to a gene: 3. Germline V lookup: CDR1 SGDLS, CDR2 YYNGEE. CDR3 length equals 14 residues. The CDR3: CASSHSGIYNEQFF. The CDR3 bases are TGTGCCAGCAGCCATAGCGGGATCTACAATGAGCAGTTCTTC.

This rearrangement joins TRBV7-2 to TRBJ2-3; TRBD2 aligns across 9 bases. CDR1 is SGHTA, CDR2 FQGNSA, per germline. The CDR3 length is 13 residues. The J segment lost 6 bases and the V segment lost 5 bases, leaving 3 bases of the junction unmatched. The CDR3 region is CASSRTSADTQYF. The CDR3 nucleotides read TGTGCCAGCAGCCGGACTAGCGCGGATACGCAGTATTTT.

The chain employs TRBV4-2 and TRBJ2-1, with 7 positions matching TRBD2. The V segment lost 0 bases and the J segment 0 bases; nucleotides outside the gene matches: 2. Germline V gene sequence: CDR1 LGHNA, CDR2 YNFKEQ. The CDR3 runs to 16 residues. The CDR3 loop is CASSQDRGVSYNEQFF. CDR3 in DNA: TGTGCCAGCAGCCAAGATCGGGGGGTCTCCTACAATGAGCAGTTCTTC.

This CDR3 reads CASSPIGGYTF. Here the CDR3 DNA reads TGTGCCAGTAGTCCCATAGGAGGCTACACCTTC. This chain connects TRBV19 to TRBJ1-2; no clear D gene. V lost 5 bases to trimming and J lost 8 bases, with 9 bases between them. The CDR3 runs to 11 residues. CDR1 and CDR2 (germline): LNHDA, SQIVND (reference sequence).

The CDR3 coding sequence is TGTGCCAGCAGGGGGGGGGGGGCGGTTCGGCAGCCCCAGCATTTT. Its translation: CASRGGGAVRQPQHF. The V gene is TRBV6-1, the J gene TRBJ1-5, with D tentatively TRBD1 (6 bases). Looked up from germline, CDR1 is MNHNS and CDR2 is SASEGT. The CDR3 has 15 amino acids. V gave up 6 bases and J gave up 7 bases, with 19 bases separating them.

This clonotype has only a few counts. V gene TRBV5-1 combines with J gene TRBJ2-5; D is ambiguous. Germline lookup yields CDR1 SGHRS and CDR2 YFSETQ. The CDR3 length is 13 residues. Trimming stripped 3 bases from V and 5 bases from J, with 11 bases between. Here the CDR3 DNA reads TGCGCCAGCAGCTCGTCGTTGGGGGAGACCCAGTACTTC. It codes for CASSSSLGETQYF.

This clonotype was picked up one time. V gene TRBV5-1 combines with J gene TRBJ2-4, with TRBD1 matching over 8 bases. The junction had 7 bases not matched to a gene; V was cut back by 3 bases and J by 2 bases. CDR3 length: 16 residues. From germline, CDR1 is SGHRS and CDR2 YFSETQ. CDR3 sequence (DNA): TGCGCCAGCAGCTCGACCCAGGGGGCCCCCAAAAACATTCAGTACTTC. The encoded protein is CASSSTQGAPKNIQYF.

The rearrangement links TRBV5-5 to TRBJ1-2, with no clear D. V shed 2 bases and J shed 8 bases, with 13 bases lying between them. CDR3 length: 13 residues. From germline, CDR1 is SGHKS and CDR2 YYEKEE (reference sequence). The CDR3 nucleotides read TGTGCCAGCAGCTTCTTAAGGGCAGCCGGCTACACCTTC. This gives the protein CASSFLRAAGYTF.

J is TRBJ2-7 and V is TRBV7-3, with 10 bases aligning to TRBD2. The CDR3 sequence is 15 residues long. The V and J ends lost 2 bases and 7 bases, in that order; junction bases with no gene match: 8. CDR1 and CDR2 (germline): SGHTA, FQGTGA. CDR3 loop: CASSLALAGVQEQYF. DNA for the CDR3: TGTGCCAGCAGCTTAGCGCTAGCGGGAGTCCAAGAGCAGTACTTC.